The sequence of this T cell receptor (beta chain) was determined in a study of Graves' ophthalmopathy and Graves' hyperthyroidism. Findings of the study overall: A model built from 13 signatures distinguished ophthalmopathy from stable hyperthyroidism with approximately 88% sensitivity and about 77% specificity. Blood samples also showed most expanded thyroid clonotypes exceeding 0.001 frequency.

In this sample, this clonotype turned up many times. Its matching antigen is unknown. Researchers took RNA transcripts and amplified TCR beta CDR3 regions from them. Second-round multiplex PCR followed a first-round RT-PCR using HTBI primers. MiXCR was run by TCRdb on the multiplex PCR reads, yielding one entry per CDR3 protein. The data show a few hundred thousand distinct CDR3 sequences, with approximately 15% seen just once and roughly 7% held by the top ten. Physicians reached a diagnosis by relying on clinical symptoms, serum thyroxine, TRAb, thyroid ultrasound and orbital computed tomography. Sampling around 10 ml of fresh peripheral blood provided the PBMCs. The CDR3 length is 13 residues. Germline values: CDR1 MNHEY, CDR2 SMNVEV (reference sequence). V shed 4 bases and J 6 bases; nucleotides not matched to a gene: 3.

This clonotype was obtained from a woman under 30 with stable Graves' hyperthyroidism. Material: peripheral blood. The chain joins TRBV27 to TRBJ1-1; 9 bases map to TRBD1. The CDR3 loop is CASSYRGQAEAFF. The CDR3 DNA sequence: TGTGCCAGCAGTTACAGGGGGCAGGCTGAAGCTTTCTTT.